The 26 T cell receptor beta chains given below trace back to one sample, sequenced in a study of PD-1 blockade in classical Hodgkin lymphoma. Sequenced by immunoSEQ multiplex PCR; TCRdb stores in-frame clones only, minus some. The sample holds about 58,000 clones, more than 85% seen once. The patients all showed relapse after autologous stem cell transplantation, while their brentuximab vedotin exposure varied. The specimen was peripheral blood mononuclear cells (PBMCs), collected before the second cycle of nivolumab. These receptors were obtained from a human donor with classical Hodgkin lymphoma.

CDR3 bases: TGTGCCAGCAGCCAATGGAGGGACAGTGCCACAGATACGCAGTATTTT. Translating gives CASSQWRDSATDTQYF. The J gene is TRBJ2-3, the V gene TRBV14, with D maybe TRBD1 (7 bases). The ends were cut back, 2 bases at V and 2 bases at J, with 14 bases in the middle. Germline CDR1 SGHDN, CDR2 FVKESK. This CDR3 region has 16 residues. The whole variable domain, filled in from reference TRBV14 and TRBJ2-3, reads EAGVTQFPSHSVIEKGQTVTLRCDPISGHDNLYWYRRVMGKEIKFLLHFVKESKQDESGMPNNRFLAERTGGTYSTLKVQPAELEDSGVYFCASSQWRDSATDTQYFGPGTRLTVL.

V gene TRBV19 combines with J gene TRBJ1-2; the match to TRBD1 covers 10 bases. After removal of 7 bases from V and 2 bases from J, the junction contained 7 bases not matched to a gene. The germline V gene has CDR1 LNHDA and CDR2 SQIVND (reference sequence). The CDR3 runs 15 residues. CDR3 region: CASNVDRGHNYGYTF. The CDR3 DNA follows: TGTGCCAGTAACGTCGACAGGGGGCACAACTATGGCTACACCTTC.

The rearrangement joins TRBV27 to TRBJ2-1; TRBD1 matches at 7 bases. The CDR3 is made up of 18 amino acids. The germline V gene encodes CDR1 MNHEY and CDR2 SMNVEV (reference sequence). The V gene end was trimmed by 0 bases and the J gene end by 4 bases; junction bases not matched to a gene: 12. In nucleotides, the CDR3 is TGTGCCAGCAGTTTATCCACCTCGACAGGGTTGGCGTACAATGAGCAGTTCTTC. Amino acids: CASSLSTSTGLAYNEQFF.

The V gene is TRBV7-8, the J gene TRBJ2-5; maybe TRBD2 (5 bases). Deletions cut 5 bases from V and 2 bases from J, with 18 bases between. The CDR3 contains 16 residues. CDR1 and CDR2 (germline): SGHVS, FQNEAQ. The DNA of the CDR3 is TGTGCCAGCAGCCCCCCAGTGGTGGGAGCACAAGAGACCCAGTACTTC. Encoded protein: CASSPPVVGAQETQYF.

This clone has a single count. This chain connects TRBV7-9 to TRBJ1-1; D is ambiguous. The CDR3 runs to 13 residues. Germline CDR1 and CDR2: SEHNR and FQNEAQ (reference sequence). The germline V and J ends were trimmed by 1 base and 4 bases, with 7 bases remaining between them. CDR3 nucleotide sequence: TGTGCCAGCAGCTTAGGGGCGGCCACTGAAGCTTTCTTT. This encodes CASSLGAATEAFF.

This chain connects TRBV27 to TRBJ2-7; 7 nucleotides align to TRBD2. The CDR3 consists of 13 residues. The germline gives CDR1 MNHEY, CDR2 SMNVEV (reference sequence). V lost 5 bases to trimming and J lost 2 bases; unmatched junction nucleotides: 3. The CDR3 bases are TGTGCCAGCAGTCCCGGACTAGCCTACGAGCAGTACTTC. Its protein product is CASSPGLAYEQYF.

V is TRBV4-1 and J is TRBJ1-1; D is uncertain. CDR1 and CDR2 (germline): MGHRA, YSYEKL. Between the trimmed V and J ends, which lost 3 bases and 2 bases, there was a span of 10 bases. The CDR3 covers 14 residues. As DNA, the CDR3 is TGCGCCAGCAGCCATCCTCGAGGAAACACTGAAGCTTTCTTT. It encodes CASSHPRGNTEAFF.

The chain uses TRBV28 and TRBJ2-2, with 9 bases identical to TRBD1. Trimming took 7 bases from V and 2 from J; bases not matched to a gene: 8. The CDR3 spans 16 residues. Germline loops: CDR1 MDHEN, CDR2 SYDVKM. This CDR3 is CASTPSGQGNTGELFF. Here the CDR3 DNA reads TGTGCCAGCACCCCTTCGGGACAGGGAAACACCGGGGAGCTGTTTTTT.

The V call is TRBV30, the J call TRBJ1-5; D not resolved. V was shortened by 0 bases and J by 5 bases, with 17 bases between the two germline ends. The CDR3 is made up of 16 amino acids. Germline assignment: CDR1 GTSNPN and CDR2 SVGIG (reference sequence). The CDR3 DNA reads as TGTGCCTGGAGTGTACGTCGGCCGGCTCTCTATCAGCCCCAGCATTTT. It yields the protein CAWSVRRPALYQPQHF.

This clone has only one observation. This rearrangement joins TRBV27 to TRBJ2-7; 8 nucleotides agree with TRBD1. The CDR3 covers 15 residues. Trimming removed 3 bases from V and 5 bases from J; junction bases left unmatched: 9. The germline V gene has CDR1 MNHEY and CDR2 SMNVEV (reference sequence). CDR3 loop: CASSLGQGAWHEQYF. CDR3 bases: TGTGCCAGCAGTTTGGGGCAGGGGGCCTGGCACGAGCAGTACTTC.

The rearrangement links TRBV9 to TRBJ2-1; 9 positions agree with TRBD2. The length of the CDR3 is 15 residues. CDR1 and CDR2 from the germline V gene are SGDLS and YYNGEE. Trimming removed 3 bases from V and 10 bases from J; junction bases left unmatched: 11. CDR3 region: CASSASNSGGREQFF. CDR3 coding DNA: TGTGCCAGCAGCGCCTCCAATAGCGGGGGACGGGAGCAGTTCTTC.

In DNA form, the CDR3 reads TGTGCCAACGGGAGGATGGGCAATGAGCAGTTCTTC. It yields the protein CANGRMGNEQFF. The rearrangement uses TRBV27 and TRBJ2-1; 7 bases match TRBD2. This CDR3 has 12 amino acids. The V gene end was trimmed by 10 bases and the J gene end by 6 bases; junction bases not matched to a gene: 6. From germline, CDR1 is MNHEY and CDR2 SMNVEV (reference sequence).

This chain connects TRBV19 to TRBJ1-2; 8 bases are a match to TRBD1. Trimming at V came to 5 bases and at J to 4 bases, leaving 6 bases not matched to a gene. Germline V gene lookup returns CDR1 LNHDA and CDR2 SQIVND (reference sequence). This CDR3 has 14 residues. CDR3 protein: CASSGSGGFYGYTF. The CDR3 DNA follows: TGTGCCAGTAGTGGATCAGGGGGCTTCTATGGCTACACCTTC.

This sequence joins TRBV7-3 and TRBJ2-2; no clear D. Germline V gene data show CDR1 as SGHTA and CDR2 as FQGTGA. The CDR3 runs 13 residues. V was cut by 0 bases and J by 4 bases, with 3 bases left in between. In DNA form, the CDR3 reads TGTGCCAGCAGCTTAACGGGCACCGGGGAGCTGTTTTTT. Its protein product is CASSLTGTGELFF.

This clone was seen once. This chain joins TRBV27 and TRBJ2-1, with 9 bases identical to TRBD2. Germline V CDR1 and CDR2: MNHEY, SMNVEV (reference sequence). The V gene end was trimmed by 5 bases and the J gene end by 6 bases; junction bases not matched to a gene: 26. This CDR3 comprises 21 residues. CDR3 sequence (DNA): TGTGCCAGCAGTACCCCCCGCGGGGGGGCAACTTGGTACGGGAACGCCAATGAGCAGTTCTTC. It is translated as CASSTPRGGATWYGNANEQFF.

This chain joins TRBV7-6 and TRBJ2-2; TRBD2 matches at 7 bases. Per germline, CDR1 SGHVS and CDR2 FNYEAQ. This CDR3 comprises 14 residues. With 2 bases clipped from V and 6 bases from J, the junction kept 3 bases outside the gene matches. The CDR3 DNA reads as TGTGCCAGCAGCTTAATGGCGGGAGCCGGGGAGCTGTTTTTT. Its translation is CASSLMAGAGELFF.

This clone appeared a few times. V and J are TRBV19 and TRBJ2-3; D call uncertain. Trimming stripped 0 bases from V and 6 bases from J, with 7 bases between. The germline V gene has CDR1 LNHDA and CDR2 SQIVND (reference sequence). This CDR3 is 13 amino acids long. The CDR3 here is CASSIEGPDTQYF. In DNA, the CDR3 is TGTGCCAGTAGTATAGAGGGCCCTGATACGCAGTATTTT.

The chain uses TRBV19 and TRBJ2-6, with 9 bases matching TRBD1. The ends lost 2 bases at V and 2 bases at J; junction bases unmatched: 1. CDR1 and CDR2 (germline): LNHDA, SQIVND (reference sequence). The CDR3 has 16 residues. The CDR3 DNA is TGTGCCAGTAGTATAAGACAGGGGGCTGGGGCCAACGTCCTGACTTTC. It translates to CASSIRQGAGANVLTF.

The chain recombines TRBV9 with TRBJ1-2; D is perhaps TRBD1 (5 bases). V was trimmed by 0 bases and J by 4 bases, leaving 10 bases between them. The CDR3 is made up of 14 amino acids. Germline-derived CDR1 and CDR2 are SGDLS and YYNGEE. The DNA of the CDR3 is TGTGCCAGCAGCGTAGCTCAGGGAGCCTATGGCTACACCTTC. Its protein product is CASSVAQGAYGYTF.

This chain links TRBV30 with TRBJ1-1; a weak D match, TRBD1 (6 bases). The CDR3 is 13 residues long. In germline, CDR1 is GTSNPN, CDR2 SVGIG (reference sequence). V lost 4 bases and J lost 10, with 19 bases in between. CDR3 coding DNA: TGTGCCTGGAAACTTGGGGGCGGCGGGACAGCTTTCTTT. Translated: CAWKLGGGGTAFF. The whole variable domain, filled in from reference TRBV30 and TRBJ1-1, reads SQTIHQWPATLVQPVGSPLSLECTVEGTSNPNLYWYRQAAGRGLQLLFYSVGIGQISSEVPQNLSASRPQDRQFILSSKKLLLSDSGFYLCAWKLGGGGTAFFGQGTRLTVV.

This clone appeared once. This chain joins TRBV18 and TRBJ1-2, with no clear D. Trimming left V 6 bases short and J 3 bases short, with 11 bases between. CDR3 size: 13 residues. Germline V gene sequence: CDR1 KGHSH, CDR2 LQKENI. CDR3 DNA: TGTGCCAGCTCCAACGGGCCGGACTATGGCTACACCTTC. Amino acids: CASSNGPDYGYTF.

Here the CDR3 DNA reads TGTGCCAGCAGTCCCCTAACCCAGCGGGAGCAAGTAGAGTTCTTC. The encoded protein is CASSPLTQREQVEFF. The V gene is TRBV27, the J gene TRBJ2-1; 8 nucleotides align to TRBD2. The germline V gene has CDR1 MNHEY and CDR2 SMNVEV (reference sequence). With 5 bases clipped from V and 14 bases from J, the junction kept 17 bases outside the gene matches. The CDR3 has 15 residues.

This sequence joins TRBV7-3 and TRBJ2-3; D is uncertain. This CDR3 comprises 14 residues. V was pared by 1 base and J by 0 bases, with 5 bases between. Germline lookup yields CDR1 SGHTA and CDR2 FQGTGA. The CDR3 is CASSLNPSTDTQYF. CDR3 nucleotides: TGTGCCAGCAGCTTAAACCCTAGCACAGATACGCAGTATTTT.

The CDR3 DNA follows: TGTGCCAGCAGCTTGGAGGGAACTGGAAACACCATATATTTT. The encoded protein is CASSLEGTGNTIYF. This sequence joins TRBV7-3 and TRBJ1-3; D is unresolved. CDR1 SGHTA and CDR2 FQGTGA come from the germline V gene. The CDR3 runs 14 residues. Trimming took 3 bases from V and 2 from J, leaving 8 bases between them.

The J gene is TRBJ2-3, the V gene TRBV9; possibly TRBD1 or TRBD2 for D (5 bases each). Germline V lookup: CDR1 SGDLS, CDR2 YYNGEE. The CDR3 sequence is 15 residues long. Trimming took off 0 bases at V and 0 bases at J, with 8 bases between the two ends. The DNA for the CDR3 is TGTGCCAGCAGCGTAGATGAGGGGAGCACAGATACGCAGTATTTT. Amino acid sequence: CASSVDEGSTDTQYF.

This chain joins TRBV18 and TRBJ1-5; 8 bases line up with TRBD1. From germline, CDR1 is KGHSH and CDR2 LQKENI. With V trimmed by 2 bases and J by 3 bases, 3 bases remained unmatched. The length of the CDR3 is 15 residues. As DNA, the CDR3 is TGTGCCAGCTCACCAGGACAGGGCTACAATCAGCCCCAGCATTTT. It translates to CASSPGQGYNQPQHF.